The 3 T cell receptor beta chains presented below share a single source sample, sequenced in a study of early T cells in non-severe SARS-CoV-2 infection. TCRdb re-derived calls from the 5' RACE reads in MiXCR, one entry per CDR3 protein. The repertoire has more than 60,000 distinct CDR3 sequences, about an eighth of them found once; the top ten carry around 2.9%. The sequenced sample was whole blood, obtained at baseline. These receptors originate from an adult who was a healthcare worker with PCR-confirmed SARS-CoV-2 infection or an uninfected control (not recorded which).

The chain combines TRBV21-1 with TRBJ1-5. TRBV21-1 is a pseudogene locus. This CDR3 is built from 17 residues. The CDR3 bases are TGTGCCAGCAGCAAAGCAGGGGCCGATCAGCGGGGTCAGCCCCAGCATTTT. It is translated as CASSKAGADQRGQPQHF.

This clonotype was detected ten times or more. CDR3 coding DNA: TGTGCCAGCAGCCCAGGTCGAGGTGTACAGGGTTTAGGAAACATTCAGTACTTC. Residues: CASSPGRGVQGLGNIQYF. This rearrangement joins TRBV5-4 to TRBJ2-4, with D tentatively TRBD1 (6 bases). V was trimmed by 4 bases and J by 6 bases, leaving 26 bases between them. This CDR3 has 18 residues. Germline V CDR1 and CDR2: SGHNT, YYREEE (reference sequence).

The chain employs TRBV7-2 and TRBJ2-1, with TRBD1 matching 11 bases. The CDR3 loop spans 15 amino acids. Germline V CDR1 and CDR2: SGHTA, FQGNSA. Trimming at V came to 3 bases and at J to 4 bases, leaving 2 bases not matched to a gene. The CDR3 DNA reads TGTGCCAGCAGCTTCGGGACAGGGGGATACAATGAGCAGTTCTTC. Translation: CASSFGTGGYNEQFF.